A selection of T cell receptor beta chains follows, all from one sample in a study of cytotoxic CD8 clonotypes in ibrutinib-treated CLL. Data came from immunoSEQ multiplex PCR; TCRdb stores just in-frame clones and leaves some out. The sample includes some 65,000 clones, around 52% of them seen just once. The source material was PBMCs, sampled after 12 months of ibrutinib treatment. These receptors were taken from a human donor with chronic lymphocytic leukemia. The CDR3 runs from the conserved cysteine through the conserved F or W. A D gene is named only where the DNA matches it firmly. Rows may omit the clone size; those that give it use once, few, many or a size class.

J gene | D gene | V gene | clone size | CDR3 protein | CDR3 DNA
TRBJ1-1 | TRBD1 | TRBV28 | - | CASSLGQGITEAFF | TGTGCCAGCAGTTTGGGACAGGGAATCACTGAAGCTTTCTTT
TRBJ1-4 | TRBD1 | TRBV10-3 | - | CAISDPGTGGEKLFF | TGTGCCATCAGTGACCCCGGGACAGGGGGGGAAAAACTGTTTTTT
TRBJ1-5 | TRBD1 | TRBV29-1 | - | CSPEGTGEEGQPQHF | TGCAGCCCGGAAGGGACAGGGGAAGAGGGTCAGCCCCAGCATTTT
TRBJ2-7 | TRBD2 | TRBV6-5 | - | CASSYSASGSRYEQYF | TGTGCCAGCAGTTACTCGGCTAGCGGGAGTCGCTACGAGCAGTACTTC
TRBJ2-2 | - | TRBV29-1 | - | CSVEGQTNTGELFF | TGCAGCGTTGAGGGTCAGACGAACACCGGGGAGCTGTTTTTT
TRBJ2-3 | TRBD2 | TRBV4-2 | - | CASSRASGSFADTQYF | TGTGCCAGCAGCCGGGCCAGCGGGAGTTTCGCAGATACGCAGTATTTT
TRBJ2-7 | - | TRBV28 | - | CASRSYVGSYEQYF | TGTGCCAGCAGATCTTATGTCGGCTCCTACGAGCAGTACTTC
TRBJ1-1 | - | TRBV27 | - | CASSTSWRTDTEAFF | TGTGCCAGCAGTACCTCCTGGCGGACTGACACTGAAGCTTTCTTT
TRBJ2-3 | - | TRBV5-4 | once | CASSRPADTQYF | TGTGCCAGCAGCCGGCCAGCGGATACGCAGTATTTT
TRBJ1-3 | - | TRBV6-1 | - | CASSETRAGNTIYF | TGTGCCAGCAGTGAGACCAGGGCTGGAAACACCATATATTTT
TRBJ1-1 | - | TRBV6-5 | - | CASSYVGYTEAFF | TGTGCCAGCAGTTACGTGGGGTACACTGAAGCTTTCTTT
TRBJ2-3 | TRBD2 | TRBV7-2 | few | CASTSGRSTDTQYF | TGTGCCTCAACTAGCGGGAGGTCGACAGATACGCAGTATTTT
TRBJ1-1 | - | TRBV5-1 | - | CASSLSFTEAFF | TGCGCCAGCAGCTTGTCTTTCACTGAAGCTTTCTTT
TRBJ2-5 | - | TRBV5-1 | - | CASRGFHQETQYF | TGCGCCAGCAGGGGTTTTCACCAAGAGACCCAGTACTTC
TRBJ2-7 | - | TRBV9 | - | CASSVSGPYEQYF | TGTGCCAGCAGCGTAAGCGGGCCCTACGAGCAGTACTTC
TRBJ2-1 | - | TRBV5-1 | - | CASSAPGALEGREQFF | TGCGCCAGCAGCGCCCCCGGGGCCTTAGAGGGACGCGAGCAGTTCTTC
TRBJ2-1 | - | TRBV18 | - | CASSYRVVNSVHNEQFF | TGTGCCAGCTCGTACAGGGTGGTAAATTCGGTCCACAATGAGCAGTTCTTC
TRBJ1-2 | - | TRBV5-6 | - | CASSLVQVNYGYTF | TGTGCCAGCAGTTTAGTCCAGGTTAACTATGGCTACACCTTC
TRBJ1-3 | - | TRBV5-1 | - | CASSQTSSSGNTIYF | TGCGCCAGCAGCCAGACTTCCAGCTCTGGAAACACCATATATTTT
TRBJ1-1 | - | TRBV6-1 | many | CASSDGGRVEAFF | TGTGCCAGCAGTGATGGGGGTAGGGTTGAAGCTTTCTTT
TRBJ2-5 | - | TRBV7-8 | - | CASSSKSQGQTQYF | TGTGCCAGCAGCTCCAAATCTCAAGGGCAGACCCAGTACTTC
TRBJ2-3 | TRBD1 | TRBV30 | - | CAGQGDTDTQYF | TGTGCCGGACAGGGGGATACAGATACGCAGTATTTT
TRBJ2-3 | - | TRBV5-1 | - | CASSGEISLFDTQYF | TGCGCCAGCAGCGGAGAAATATCATTGTTCGATACGCAGTATTTT
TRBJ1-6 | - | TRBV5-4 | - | CASSLVPGRGNSPLHF | TGTGCCAGCAGCTTGGTACCGGGACGGGGGAATTCACCCCTCCACTTT
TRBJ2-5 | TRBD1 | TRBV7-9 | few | CASSPMMDRQGQETQYF | TGTGCCAGCAGCCCGATGATGGACCGACAGGGACAAGAGACCCAGTACTTC
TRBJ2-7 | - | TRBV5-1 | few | CASSLGRQAYEQYF | TGCGCCAGCAGCTTAGGACGGCAGGCCTACGAGCAGTACTTC
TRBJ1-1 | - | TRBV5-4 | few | CASSPRVGRTEAFF | TGTGCCAGCAGCCCCCGGGTTGGTAGGACGGAAGCTTTCTTT
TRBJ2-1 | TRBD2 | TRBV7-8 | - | CASSLALAGDNEQFF | TGTGCCAGCAGCTTAGCGCTAGCGGGGGATAATGAGCAGTTCTTC
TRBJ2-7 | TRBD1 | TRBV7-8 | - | CASSYDRGSYYEQYF | TGTGCCAGCAGCTATGACAGGGGATCCTACTACGAGCAGTACTTC
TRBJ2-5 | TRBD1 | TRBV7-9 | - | CASSLGRGHETQYF | TGTGCCAGCAGCTTGGGCAGGGGGCATGAGACCCAGTACTTC
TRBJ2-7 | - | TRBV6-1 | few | CASREFYEQYF | TGTGCCAGCAGGGAATTCTACGAGCAGTACTTC
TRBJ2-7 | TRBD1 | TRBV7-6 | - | CASSLGPTGTGSSYEQYF | TGTGCCAGCAGCTTAGGCCCCACAGGGACAGGAAGCTCCTACGAGCAGTACTTC
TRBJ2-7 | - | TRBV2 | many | CASGQGRSSYEQYF | TGTGCCAGCGGGCAGGGTAGGAGCTCCTACGAGCAGTACTTC
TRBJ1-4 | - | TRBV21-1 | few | CASSKDFPGQESPRTFF | TGTGCCAGCAGCAAAGATTTCCCGGGACAGGAAAGCCCTCGGACGTTTTTT
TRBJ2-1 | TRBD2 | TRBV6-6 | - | CASSSPRTSYNEQFF | TGTGCCAGCAGTTCCCCACGGACTAGCTACAATGAGCAGTTCTTC
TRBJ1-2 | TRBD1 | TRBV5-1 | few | CASSWTGGDYGYTF | TGCGCCAGCAGCTGGACAGGGGGAGACTATGGCTACACCTTC
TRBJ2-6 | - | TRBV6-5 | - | CAISEPRAANVLTF | TGTGCCATCAGTGAGCCCCGCGCGGCCAACGTCCTGACTTTC
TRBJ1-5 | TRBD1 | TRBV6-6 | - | CASRHDRAQPQHF | TGTGCCAGCAGACACGACAGGGCTCAGCCCCAGCATTTT
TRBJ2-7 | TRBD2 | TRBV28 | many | CASSFPLAGGRNYEQYF | TGTGCCAGCAGTTTCCCGCTAGCGGGAGGGAGGAATTACGAGCAGTACTTC
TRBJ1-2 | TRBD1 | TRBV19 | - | CASSIPKTGTHGYGYTF | TGTGCCAGTAGTATACCAAAGACAGGGACGCACGGGTATGGCTACACCTTC
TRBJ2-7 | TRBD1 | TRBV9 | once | CASSDNRPGQFSYEQYF | TGTGCCAGCAGCGACAACCGGCCGGGACAGTTCTCCTACGAGCAGTACTTC
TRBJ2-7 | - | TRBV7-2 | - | CASSLGIGEQYF | TGTGCCAGCAGCTTAGGCATAGGCGAGCAGTACTTC
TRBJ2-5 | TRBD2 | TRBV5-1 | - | CASSFVAGAPGETQYF | TGCGCCAGCAGCTTTGTAGCGGGGGCCCCGGGGGAGACCCAGTACTTC
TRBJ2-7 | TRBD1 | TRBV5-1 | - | CASRRNRGESYEQYF | TGCGCCAGCAGAAGAAACAGGGGAGAATCCTACGAGCAGTACTTC
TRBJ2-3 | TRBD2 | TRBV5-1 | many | CASRSAGYTDTQYF | TGCGCCAGCAGGTCAGCGGGGTACACAGATACGCAGTATTTT
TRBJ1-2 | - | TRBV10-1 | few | CARIAGAHLPNNYGYTF | TGCGCCCGCATAGCTGGGGCTCACCTCCCGAATAACTATGGCTACACCTTC
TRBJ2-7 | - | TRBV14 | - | CASSLSSYEQYF | TGTGCCAGCAGCCTAAGCTCCTACGAGCAGTACTTC
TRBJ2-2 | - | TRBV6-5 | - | CASSQFTGELFF | TGTGCCAGCAGTCAATTCACCGGGGAGCTGTTTTTT
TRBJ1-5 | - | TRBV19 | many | CASKSILTGGHTAQPQHF | TGTGCCAGTAAGAGCATATTGACGGGGGGGCACACCGCTCAGCCCCAGCATTTT
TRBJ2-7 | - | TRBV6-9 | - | CASSGTCRSYEQYF | TGTGCCAGCAGTGGGACATGCAGGTCCTACGAGCAGTACTTC